This T cell receptor beta chain was documented in a study of blood T cell repertoires in COVID-19. The overall study: Samples taken during acute and convalescent COVID-19 were collected in the United States, Italy and Spain. PBMCs, B-cell-depleted T cells, or T cells were the source of the cDNA or gDNA that made up the material.

J gave up 7 bases and V 2 bases, and 10 bases lay outside the gene matches. The CDR3 is made up of 16 amino acids. Germline values: CDR1 MNHNS, CDR2 SASEGT. Original processing notes: Estimated nucleated cell counts came from reference gene primer amplification. Generated by immunoSEQ multiplex PCR, the TCRdb table keeps only in-frame clones and is missing some. V, J and clone size are taken as reported in that table, and D and trimming were inferred from the DNA itself. The table includes about 250,000 clones, around 82% detected once. The chain has TRBV6-1 and TRBJ1-4, with TRBD1 matching 7 bases. This clonotype was sampled from an elderly man with acute or convalescent COVID-19. Sequencing was done on a sample of peripheral blood. CDR3: CASSERGQGVGEKLFF. The CDR3 bases are TGTGCCAGCAGTGAAAGGGGGCAGGGGGTGGGTGAAAAACTGTTTTTT.